This T cell receptor (beta chain) is from a study of neurological immune-mediated disorders. The sample holds many counts of this clonotype. Antigen specificity is unknown. Synthesis of cDNA was carried out by template-switch 5'RACE. The reaction used 10-nucleotide random UMIs. From the 5' RACE reads, TCRdb called clonotypes with MiXCR, one entry per CDR3 protein. This sample yields tens of thousands of distinct CDR3 sequences, of which about 5.5% are seen a single time; around 2.3% belongs to the top ten. General observations from the study: The multiple sclerosis repertoire cluster was not associated with any clinical or MRI feature, with the authors stating that larger cohorts are needed. Whereas HTLV-1-associated myelopathy showed the most TCR clonal expansion, multiple sclerosis showed the least, with levels below those of healthy controls.

This clonotype was sampled from a woman aged 25 to 45 with multiple sclerosis. Sequencing was done on a sample of PBMCs.

CDR3 region: CSAHRDEAFF. CDR3 DNA sequence: TGCAGTGCTCACCGGGACGAAGCTTTCTTT. V and J are TRBV20-1 and TRBJ1-1; the D gene is possibly TRBD1 (5 bases). The CDR3 has 10 amino acids. Between the trimmed V and J ends, which lost 5 bases and 8 bases, there was a span of 9 bases. The germline V gene has CDR1 DFQATT and CDR2 SNEGSKA (reference sequence).